These 14 T cell receptor beta chains came from one sample sequenced in a study of early T cells in non-severe SARS-CoV-2 infection. TCRdb passed the 5' RACE reads through MiXCR, listing each CDR3 protein once. The table includes about 26,000 distinct CDR3 sequences, about 5.1% detected once. Sequencing used whole blood. The source is an adult who was a healthcare worker with PCR-confirmed SARS-CoV-2 infection or an uninfected control (not recorded which).

This clonotype has ten or more counts. The V and J genes are TRBV11-3 and TRBJ1-1; possible D gene TRBD1, 5 bases. The CDR3 loop spans 11 amino acids. The germline CDR1 and CDR2 sequences are SGHNT and YENEEA. V was trimmed by 5 bases and J by 5 bases, leaving 6 bases between them. The CDR3 loop is CASSRGTEAFF. Here the CDR3 DNA reads TGTGCCAGCAGCCGGGGGACTGAAGCTTTCTTT.

This clonotype was counted many times. The chain recombines TRBV7-9 with TRBJ2-3, with D hard to call. Germline V gene lookup returns CDR1 SEHNR and CDR2 FQNEAQ (reference sequence). V was trimmed by 6 bases and J by 5 bases, leaving 9 bases between them. This CDR3 comprises 12 residues. The CDR3 DNA follows: TGTGCCAGCAGAACGGGTGAAGATACGCAGTATTTT. The encoded protein is CASRTGEDTQYF.

This clonotype was counted at least ten times. V is TRBV9 and J is TRBJ1-4; D call uncertain. The CDR3 is 15 amino acids. CDR1 and CDR2 from the germline V gene are SGDLS and YYNGEE. Trimming removed 4 bases at V and 0 bases at J, with 10 bases between. CDR3: CASSPLPATNEKLFF. CDR3 coding DNA: TGTGCCAGCAGCCCATTACCTGCAACTAATGAAAAACTGTTTTTT.

This clonotype was seen more than once but under ten times. V usage is TRBV7-2 and J usage is TRBJ2-3; 9 bases agree with TRBD1. CDR1 and CDR2 (germline): SGHTA, FQGNSA. This CDR3 is 16 amino acids long. Trimming at V came to 1 base and at J to 7 bases, leaving 9 bases not matched to a gene. Here the CDR3 reads CASSLVGQGDGNTQYF. Here the CDR3 DNA reads TGTGCCAGCAGCTTAGTGGGACAGGGAGATGGAAATACGCAGTATTTT.

This clonotype has a handful of counts. The chain links TRBV2 to TRBJ2-1; D uncertain. The CDR3 has 14 residues. V gave up 3 bases and J gave up 9 bases, with 15 bases separating them. Germline CDR1 reads SNHLY; CDR2 reads FYNNEI. Here the CDR3 reads CASSDEYNKLEQFF. The CDR3 region has the DNA TGTGCCAGCAGTGACGAATACAACAAACTTGAGCAGTTCTTC.

This clonotype was picked up many times. The rearrangement links TRBV12-5 to TRBJ2-7; no clear D gene. V shed 3 bases and J shed 9 bases, with 12 bases lying between them. CDR3 length: 12 amino acids. Germline CDR1 and CDR2: LGHNT and FRNRAP. The CDR3 DNA follows: TGTGCTAGTGGTTTCGTGGGTTCGGGGCAGTACTTC. This gives the protein CASGFVGSGQYF.

Ten or more counts support this clonotype. The chain links TRBV7-9 to TRBJ2-7; possibly TRBD1 for D (6 bases). Germline CDR1 and CDR2: SEHNR and FQNEAQ (reference sequence). V lost 5 bases, J lost 5 bases, and 19 bases lay in between. CDR3 length: 15 residues. CDR3 sequence reads: CASSLGQLRVDEQYF. CDR3 bases: TGTGCCAGCAGCCTAGGACAGCTTAGGGTGGACGAGCAGTACTTC.

This clonotype turned up a few times. The chain uses TRBV14 and TRBJ2-6; D is uncertain. The V end was cut by 3 bases, the J end by 1 base, with 7 bases between. The CDR3 runs to 15 residues. Germline V lookup: CDR1 SGHDN, CDR2 FVKESK. The CDR3, as DNA: TGTGCCAGCAGCCATAGCTGGTCTGGGGCCAACGTCCTGACTTTC. This gives the protein CASSHSWSGANVLTF.

The gene calls are TRBV18 and TRBJ2-7; 8 positions agree with TRBD1. V lost 4 bases, J lost 6 bases, and 5 bases stayed unmatched. Looked up from germline, CDR1 is KGHSH and CDR2 is LQKENI. This CDR3 has 13 amino acids. The CDR3 reads CASSLEDRAEQYF. The CDR3 nucleotides are TGTGCCAGCTCACTAGAGGACAGGGCCGAGCAGTACTTC.

This clonotype has only a few counts. The rearrangement uses TRBV4-3 and TRBJ2-5; the D is unclear. The germline V gene encodes CDR1 LGHNA and CDR2 YSLEER. The CDR3 consists of 15 residues. V was shortened by 0 bases and J by 2 bases, with 10 bases between the two germline ends. DNA of the CDR3: TGCGCCAGCAGCCAAGATCACGGCAGGCAAGAGACCCAGTACTTC. Translated: CASSQDHGRQETQYF.

The rearrangement links TRBV20-1 to TRBJ2-3, with a possible D match to TRBD1 (5 bases). Germline CDR1 reads DFQATT; CDR2 reads SNEGSKA (reference sequence). V lost 3 bases and J lost 6, with 10 bases in between. The CDR3 runs to 12 residues. The CDR3 coding sequence is TGCAGTGCTAGGTCAGGGTTGGATACGCAGTATTTT. It is translated as CSARSGLDTQYF.

At least ten counts were recorded for this clonotype. This chain connects TRBV18 to TRBJ1-3; D is uncertain. The CDR3 has 15 amino acids. Germline V lookup: CDR1 KGHSH, CDR2 LQKENI. Trimming took 3 bases from V and 0 from J, leaving 9 bases between them. The CDR3 protein is CASSPGENSGNTIYF. DNA for the CDR3: TGTGCCAGCTCACCCGGAGAAAACTCTGGAAACACCATATATTTT. Full variable domain (missing parts from reference TRBV18 and TRBJ1-3): NAGVMQNPRHLVRRRGQEARLRCSPMKGHSHVYWYRQLPEEGLKFMVYLQKENIIDESGMPKERFSAEFPKEGPSILRIQQVVRGDSAAYFCASSPGENSGNTIYFGEGSWLTVV.

There are many counts of this clonotype. V and J are TRBV18 and TRBJ1-1, with D possibly TRBD1 on 6 matching bases. CDR3 size: 16 residues. CDR1 KGHSH and CDR2 LQKENI come from the germline V gene. Trimming took 0 bases from V and 5 from J, leaving 16 bases between them. CDR3 DNA sequence: TGTGCCAGCTCACCACCAAGGGACACCATTAGGACTGAAGCTTTCTTT. Protein product: CASSPPRDTIRTEAFF.

In its sample, this clonotype was seen many times. The chain links TRBV19 to TRBJ2-1, with D hard to call. Trimming took off 6 bases at V and 0 bases at J, with 9 bases between the two ends. The CDR3 has 14 residues. Looked up from germline, CDR1 is LNHDA and CDR2 is SQIVND (reference sequence). For the CDR3, the DNA is TGTGCCAGTAGGGAAGCCAGCTCCTACAATGAGCAGTTCTTC. Its translation is CASREASSYNEQFF.